The rows below give T cell receptor beta chains drawn from one sample of a study of T cells in Graves' hyperthyroidism and ophthalmopathy. TCRdb ran MiXCR on the multiplex PCR reads and lists one entry per CDR3 protein. This sample has approximately 740,000 distinct CDR3 sequences, with approximately 15% found just once. Input material: blood. These receptors came from a woman under 30 with Graves' hyperthyroidism. The CDR3 runs from the conserved cysteine through the conserved F or W. Each record gives: V gene, J gene, D gene, clone size, CDR3 DNA, CDR3 protein. A D gene is named only where the DNA matches it firmly. Clone size is not always given. Where it is, it says once, few, many or a class for expanded clones.

v_gene: TRBV7-2
j_gene: TRBJ2-1
d_gene: TRBD2
abundance: few
CDR3nt: TGTGCCAGCAGTCGACAGGGGGGGCTAGCGGGAGGGCCCCGGAATGAGCAGTTCTTC
CDR3aa: CASSRQGGLAGGPRNEQFF

v_gene: TRBV5-1
j_gene: TRBJ1-5
d_gene: .
abundance: .
CDR3nt: TGCGCCAGCAGCTTGGGGGGGGGGGTGAATCAGCCCCAGCATTTT
CDR3aa: CASSLGGGVNQPQHF

v_gene: TRBV30
j_gene: TRBJ1-3
d_gene: .
abundance: many
CDR3nt: TGTGCCTGGAACAGGGAATCGCGCGGAAACACCATATATTTT
CDR3aa: CAWNRESRGNTIYF

v_gene: TRBV11-2
j_gene: TRBJ1-1
d_gene: .
abundance: .
CDR3nt: TGTGCCAGCAGCTTAGAGGGTGGGGTCCGTGAAGCTTTCTTT
CDR3aa: CASSLEGGVREAFF

v_gene: TRBV7-2
j_gene: TRBJ2-7
d_gene: TRBD1
abundance: .
CDR3nt: TGTGCCAGCAGCCGCAATCCTGACAGGGTCTACGAGCAGTACTTC
CDR3aa: CASSRNPDRVYEQYF

v_gene: TRBV7-9
j_gene: TRBJ2-5
d_gene: .
abundance: few
CDR3nt: TGTGCCAGCAGCCGGGGAACACTGGCCCAAGAGACCCAGTACTTC
CDR3aa: CASSRGTLAQETQYF

v_gene: TRBV7-9
j_gene: TRBJ2-7
d_gene: TRBD2
abundance: many
CDR3nt: TGTGCCAGCAGCTTAGCGACTAGCGGCACCTACGAGCAGTACTTC
CDR3aa: CASSLATSGTYEQYF

v_gene: TRBV19
j_gene: TRBJ2-1
d_gene: .
abundance: .
CDR3nt: TGTGCCAGTAGCGAAGGGGGGACAGTCAATGAGCAGTTCTTC
CDR3aa: CASSEGGTVNEQFF

v_gene: TRBV7-9
j_gene: TRBJ2-7
d_gene: TRBD2
abundance: many
CDR3nt: TGTGCCAGCAGCTTCGACCTACTAGCGGGGTCCTACGAGCAGTACTTC
CDR3aa: CASSFDLLAGSYEQYF

v_gene: TRBV4-1
j_gene: TRBJ2-7
d_gene: TRBD1
abundance: many
CDR3nt: TGCGCCAGCAGCCAAGTAGGGACAGGAACCGGCGAGCAGTACTTC
CDR3aa: CASSQVGTGTGEQYF

v_gene: TRBV4-1
j_gene: TRBJ2-4
d_gene: .
abundance: few
CDR3nt: TGCGCCAGCAGCCAACTCCTCGCCAAAAACATTCAGTACTTC
CDR3aa: CASSQLLAKNIQYF

v_gene: TRBV7-3
j_gene: TRBJ2-3
d_gene: TRBD2
abundance: few
CDR3nt: TGTGCCAGACCACCAGAGCGGGAGCCAGATACGCAGTATTTT
CDR3aa: CARPPEREPDTQYF

v_gene: TRBV6-5
j_gene: TRBJ2-3
d_gene: TRBD2
abundance: many
CDR3nt: TGTGCCAGCAGTTATCGAGCGGGAGAGGAGTATTTT
CDR3aa: CASSYRAGEEYF

v_gene: TRBV24-1
j_gene: TRBJ2-7
d_gene: .
abundance: many
CDR3nt: TGTGCCACCAGTGATTCCCGATCCCCCTCCTACGAGCAGTACTTC
CDR3aa: CATSDSRSPSYEQYF

v_gene: TRBV3-1
j_gene: TRBJ2-7
d_gene: .
abundance: many
CDR3nt: TGTGCCAGCAGCCAAGACACAAACTACGAGCAGTACTTC
CDR3aa: CASSQDTNYEQYF

v_gene: TRBV27
j_gene: TRBJ2-1
d_gene: TRBD2
abundance: many
CDR3nt: TGTGCCAGCAGACGTGCTAGCGGACTCTACAATGAGCAGTTCTTC
CDR3aa: CASRRASGLYNEQFF

v_gene: TRBV20-1
j_gene: TRBJ1-2
d_gene: .
abundance: many
CDR3nt: TGCAGTGCTCGGGACGGAGCTTATGGCTACACCTTC
CDR3aa: CSARDGAYGYTF

v_gene: TRBV12-3/TRBV12-4
j_gene: TRBJ1-3
d_gene: .
abundance: many
CDR3nt: TGTGCCAGCAGCTCGCCCTGGACTGACTCTGGAAACACCATATATTTT
CDR3aa: CASSSPWTDSGNTIYF

v_gene: TRBV4-1
j_gene: TRBJ2-3
d_gene: .
abundance: few
CDR3nt: TGCGCCAGCAGCCAGACGCGGCGGGGCAGCATTAGCACAGATACGCAGTATTTT
CDR3aa: CASSQTRRGSISTDTQYF

v_gene: TRBV7-9
j_gene: TRBJ2-1
d_gene: .
abundance: few
CDR3nt: TGTGCCAGCAGCTTATGGTATGGGGGAGCGAATGAGCAGTTCTTC
CDR3aa: CASSLWYGGANEQFF

v_gene: TRBV30
j_gene: TRBJ2-2
d_gene: .
abundance: .
CDR3nt: TGTGCCTGGAGTCTGGGTCTCCCCGGAAGTCACACCGGGGAGCTGTTTTTT
CDR3aa: CAWSLGLPGSHTGELFF

v_gene: TRBV4-1
j_gene: TRBJ1-3
d_gene: .
abundance: few
CDR3nt: TGCGCCAGCAGCCACGAGAAGGAGGGCTCTGGAAACACCATATATTTT
CDR3aa: CASSHEKEGSGNTIYF

v_gene: TRBV2
j_gene: TRBJ1-3
d_gene: .
abundance: few
CDR3nt: TGTGCCAGCAGTCGCGGGAACTGGGGCTCTGGAAACACCATATATTTT
CDR3aa: CASSRGNWGSGNTIYF

v_gene: TRBV13
j_gene: TRBJ2-4
d_gene: TRBD1
abundance: .
CDR3nt: TGTGCCAGCAGCTCCGGGACAGCCCAAAACATTCAGTACTTC
CDR3aa: CASSSGTAQNIQYF